This TCR beta chain originates from a study of cytomegalovirus exposure and HLA in healthy donors. The study's findings and limits: The study found most TCR sequences rare, yet found some public TCRs in many donors. Cytomegalovirus status, reportedly, was diagnosed with high specificity and sensitivity by the classifier.

The germline V gene encodes CDR1 SGHAT and CDR2 FQNNGV. This CDR3 comprises 15 residues. Trimming took 2 bases from V and 1 from J, leaving 12 bases between them. Concerning this clone: The antigen is undetermined.

Data came from immunoSEQ multiplex PCR; TCRdb stores just in-frame clones and leaves some out. This table holds tens of thousands of clones, roughly 90% found once. This TCR came from a man aged 25 to 40 in good health and CMV-seronegative. The sample comprised PBMCs. This chain connects TRBV11-2 to TRBJ2-7; a weak D match, TRBD2 (6 bases). The CDR3 bases are TGTGCCAGCAGCTTACCGGGAGTGGGGTCCTACGAGCAGTACTTC. It translates to CASSLPGVGSYEQYF.